This paragraph covers one T cell receptor beta chain sequence. It lacks a known antigen. No base-level quality is on record; no much larger clone is a single base apart. The sample is drawn from a study of shared clonotypes between healthy human individuals (dated by TCRdb to 2019 to 2021). Some background on the complete study: A couple of women and a few men aged 18 to 49 years were included in the cohort. The study deeply sequenced blood TCR repertoires of five healthy adults to estimate repertoire size and the extent of clonotype sharing between individuals. To increase sequencing depth and limit assay-specific biases, different laboratories used diverse techniques to prepare libraries and sequence TCR repertoires. Leukapheresis yielded between about 0.94 and 9.5 billion PBMCs per donor. For each donor, three plates each were used for CD4 naive and CD4 memory, two plates were used for CD8 naive, and one plate was used for CD8 memory.

General study outcomes and caveats: Because the study included a small number of donors, the genetic and exposure-history diversity represented was limited. Incomplete sequencing was indicated by rarefaction of sorted-subset datasets, despite the large sequencing depth. Based on pairwise subsampling, the degree of clonotype sharing among donors was expected to be affected by sequencing depth. Sampling was restricted to blood, and TCR repertoires in tissues likely differ from the TCR repertoires found in blood. When a few donors were compared, the shared fraction of clonotypes was around 5% for naive CD4, around 4% for naive CD8, more than 2% for memory CD4, and roughly 0.43% for memory CD8. Compared with non-shared clonotypes, the clonotypes found in all four sorted-subset donors had higher generation probabilities. Estimated clonotype richness was generally larger for naive than for memory subsets.

The germline V gene yields SGHDT for CDR1 and YYEEEE for CDR2. CDR3 length: 13 amino acids, cysteine to phenylalanine. Left in the record is the CDR3 DNA by itself, 39 bases read in frame from the first base. The junction shows trimming of 0 bases on V and 4 bases on J, plus 4 bases between the germline ends. The donors were healthy, HIV-negative adults with no recently reported acute infections or vaccinations. All donors were Caucasian adults living in Nashville, Tennessee, USA. Magnetic negative selection was used to enrich CD4+ T cells, after which naive cells were positively selected on CD45RA and the negative fraction became the memory subset. Blood was collected by leukapheresis, and PBMCs were isolated by Ficoll-Histopaque density gradient centrifugation and then cryopreserved in liquid nitrogen vapor phase. Purity and quantity of every magnetically sorted T cell population were checked by analytical flow cytometry. From each sorted fraction, genomic DNA was isolated and quantified by UV absorbance on a Nanodrop 2000c.

TCR CDR3 regions were amplified from genomic DNA by multiplex PCR using the deep immunoSEQ assay. Extracted genomic DNA from each cell subset was distributed evenly across all wells of several immunoSEQ 96-well plates, and each plate was treated as a replicate. Each replicate PCR for sorted subsets received around 210 ng genomic DNA, equal to roughly 30,000 T cell genomes. Purified libraries were quantified with a Qubit 3.0 fluorometer, sized on a Bioanalyzer 2100, and re-quantified with the KAPA Library Quantification kit. A separate single-read 150-cycle Illumina NextSeq 550 flow cell was used to sequence each immunoSEQ 96-well plate. In the original analysis: Because the immunoSEQ output included only junctional sequences and no quality scores, the filtering could not be the same as the filtering used for full-length reads. Sequences were annotated with PyIR, a Python wrapper for IgBLAST v1.9, and V/J genes and CDR3 were assigned using IMGT germline references. Reads with weak V/J assignments (E-value above 1e-6), missing CDR3, stop codons, out-of-frame junctions, or ambiguous translated residues were removed. V3J clonotypes were defined as sequences sharing an identical inferred V gene, J gene, and CDR3 amino acid sequence. Percentage overlap between repertoires was calculated by dividing the number of shared unique clonotypes by the size of the smaller repertoire. Richness of each repertoire was evaluated using RTK rarefaction, the Chao1 estimator, and Recon v2.1 estimates of unobserved clonotypes. Generation probabilities were computed with OLGA for all TCRbeta clonotypes obtained by the gDNA method from several donors. TCRdb limited this immuneACCESS table to in-frame rearrangements with V and J called. A share of clones is missing; checked studies link under half to unresolved V genes, and the rest is unexplained. That table furnishes V, J and clone size, whereas the DNA furnished D and trimming. The table for this sample lists 2 million to 2.5 million clones; roughly 90% of them were counted only once. The ten largest account for around 0.35% of the sample.

Material: naive CD4+ T cells from PBMCs. The intended sense of this specimen's cell subset or site label: CD45RA+ positively selected. This sequence originates from a man aged 18 to 35 in good health. Some clones in this sample may be carry-over from other donors' samples. The chain employs TRBV5-6 and TRBJ2-2; no D segment can be confidently identified. The CDR3 region: CASSLVRTGELFF. The nucleotides are TGTGCCAGCAGCTTGGTGCGCACCGGGGAGCTGTTTTTT. The full variable domain, completed from the reference TRBV5-6 and TRBJ2-2 proteins outside the CDR3, reads DAGVTQSPTHLIKTRGQQVTLRCSPKSGHDTVSWYQQALGQGPQFIFQYYEEEERQRGNFPDRFSGHQFPNYSSELNVNALLLGDSALYLCASSLVRTGELFFGEGSRLTVL.